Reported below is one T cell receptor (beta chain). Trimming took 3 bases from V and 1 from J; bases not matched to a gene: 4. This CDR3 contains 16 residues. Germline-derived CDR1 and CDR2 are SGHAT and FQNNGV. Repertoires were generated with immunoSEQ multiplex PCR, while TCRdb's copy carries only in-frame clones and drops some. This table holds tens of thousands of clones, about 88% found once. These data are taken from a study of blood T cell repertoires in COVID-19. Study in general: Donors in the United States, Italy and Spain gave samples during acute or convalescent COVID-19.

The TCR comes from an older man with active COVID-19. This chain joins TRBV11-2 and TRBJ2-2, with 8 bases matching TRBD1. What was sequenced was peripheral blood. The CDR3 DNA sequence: TGTGCCAGCAGCTTGGACAGGGCCCTGAACACCGGGGAGCTGTTTTTT. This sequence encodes CASSLDRALNTGELFF.